These T cell receptor beta chains were read from a single sample in a study of T cell repertoires in cytomegalovirus infection. MiXCR, applied by TCRdb to the reads, yields one record per CDR3 protein. The sample has fewer than 700,000 distinct CDR3 sequences, roughly a quarter seen once. Sequences were obtained from CD8+ T cells from PBMCs. These receptors all come from a human donor in good health (CMV status not recorded). Some clones in this sample may be carry-over from other donors' samples. CDR3s include the opening cysteine and the closing phenylalanine or tryptophan. D genes are given only for firm matches. Expanded clones are given a class, and other clones once, few, many or no size at all.

clone_size d_call j_call v_call cdr3_length cdr3_nt cdr3_aa
. . TRBJ2-1 TRBV6-2/TRBV6-3 17 TGTGCCAGCAGTCGCGTAAGACTAGATCCTTTAAACAATGAGCAGTTCTTC CASSRVRLDPLNNEQFF
. TRBD1 TRBJ1-2 TRBV28 16 TGTGCCAGCAGTTCCCGGGACAGGGGAGGTCTCTATGGCTACACCTTC CASSSRDRGGLYGYTF
. . TRBJ1-1 TRBV29-1 14 TGCAGCGTTGACCCAGGGGCTTTGAACACTGAAGCTTTCTTT CSVDPGALNTEAFF
many . TRBJ2-4 TRBV20-1 14 TGCAGTGGTCGTGTGGTCGGGGCCAAAAACATTCAGTACTTC CSGRVVGAKNIQYF
few . TRBJ2-1 TRBV19 16 TGTGCCAGTAGTATGTCTCCCGGGTGGTCCTACAATGAGCAGTTCTTC CASSMSPGWSYNEQFF
. . TRBJ2-7 TRBV20-1 12 TGCAGTGCTAGTTGGGGGCCCTACGAGCAGTACTTC CSASWGPYEQYF
many . TRBJ2-7 TRBV7-6 19 TGTGCCAGCAGCTCATCTCCCGGGACACTCTACCGCCACTCCTACGAGCAGTACTTC CASSSSPGTLYRHSYEQYF
few . TRBJ2-5 TRBV12-5 14 TGTGCTAGTGCCCCCCCGGGGGGCTCGGAGACCCAGTACTTC CASAPPGGSETQYF
many . TRBJ1-4 TRBV20-1 13 TGCAGTGCTAGAGAACAGGGTGGTGAAAAACTGTTTTTT CSAREQGGEKLFF
many TRBD1 TRBJ2-5 TRBV7-9 14 TGTGCCAGCAGCTTCGGGACAGCTCAAGAGACCCAGTACTTC CASSFGTAQETQYF
once TRBD2 TRBJ2-3 TRBV11-3 18 TGTGCCAGCAGCTTAGGACCTTTAGCGGGGGCGAGAGGAGATACGCAGTATTTT CASSLGPLAGARGDTQYF
once TRBD2 TRBJ2-1 TRBV7-9 14 TGTGCCAGCAGGGCTAGCGGGGCTAACAATGAGCAGTTCTTC CASRASGANNEQFF
few . TRBJ2-7 TRBV7-6 12 TGTGCCAGCAGCTCTATAACCTACGAGCAGTACTTC CASSSITYEQYF
. . TRBJ2-7 TRBV10-3 11 TGTGCCATCAGTCCGGCCTACGAGCAGTACTTC CAISPAYEQYF
few TRBD1 TRBJ2-1 TRBV7-6 14 TGTGCCAGCAGCACGGGGACAGGGGTCAATGAGCAGTTCTTC CASSTGTGVNEQFF
many TRBD1 TRBJ1-1 TRBV10-3 15 TGTGCCATCAGGGACTGGGACAGGGATAACACTGAAGCTTTCTTT CAIRDWDRDNTEAFF
many . TRBJ1-1 TRBV11-2 17 TGTGCCAGCAGCTACGTTAAGGCGGGACGACAAAACACTGAAGCTTTCTTT CASSYVKAGRQNTEAFF
many . TRBJ2-3 TRBV7-8 11 TGTGCCAGTACAGCCAATGGTACGCAGTATTTT CASTANGTQYF
. . TRBJ1-5 TRBV2 14 TGTGCCAGCAGTGAAGATAATCCCGATCAGCCCCAGCATTTT CASSEDNPDQPQHF
few . TRBJ1-1 TRBV2 13 TGTGCCAGCAGGCGGCACCTGAACACTGAAGCTTTCTTT CASRRHLNTEAFF
few . TRBJ2-3 TRBV27 12 TGTGCCAGCAGTTCACTAGGCGATACGCAGTATTTT CASSSLGDTQYF
many . TRBJ1-1 TRBV12-3/TRBV12-4 13 TGTGCCAGCAGCTTGATGTCCCACACTGAAGCTTTCTTT CASSLMSHTEAFF
. TRBD2 TRBJ2-3 TRBV10-3 16 TGTGCCATCAGCCTAAGACTAGCGGGTCCCACAGATACGCAGTATTTT CAISLRLAGPTDTQYF
. . TRBJ2-7 TRBV5-1 15 TGCGCCAGCAGCGCGGGGCCAGGGGAGCCCTACAAGCAGTACTTC CASSAGPGEPYKQYF
. . TRBJ1-5 TRBV28 15 TGTGCCAGCACGGCCCTCCGGGACAAACATCAGCCCCAGCATTTT CASTALRDKHQPQHF
. . TRBJ1-3 TRBV28 15 TGTGCCAGCAGTTCGAGTTTAGCGGGGGGAAACACCATATATTTT CASSSSLAGGNTIYF
. . TRBJ2-1 TRBV28 14 TGTGCCAGCAGTTTGTCGCGGTGGGATTATGAGCAGTTCTTC CASSLSRWDYEQFF
. . TRBJ1-5 TRBV4-2 12 TGTGCCAGCAGCCAAGAAAAAGGGCCCCAGCATTTT CASSQEKGPQHF
. TRBD1 TRBJ2-3 TRBV7-9 14 TGTGCCAGCAGCCCCTGGACAGGGACGGATACGCAGTATTTT CASSPWTGTDTQYF
. TRBD2 TRBJ2-7 TRBV11-2 15 TGTGCCAGCAGCTTAGGTCAGGGAGCGGGGTACGAGCAGTACTTC CASSLGQGAGYEQYF
. . TRBJ1-6 TRBV28 15 TGTGCCAGCAGTCCCGGAGGCGGTTATAATTCACCCCTCCACTTT CASSPGGGYNSPLHF
many . TRBJ2-1 TRBV7-8 17 TGTGCCAGCAGCGTCAGGGGAAGCGTGAGTTCCTACAATGAGCAGTTCTTC CASSVRGSVSSYNEQFF
. . TRBJ2-3 TRBV2 11 TGTGCCAGCCTAATTACGGATACGCAGTATTTT CASLITDTQYF
many TRBD1 TRBJ2-2 TRBV7-6 15 TGTGCCAGCAGCTTGGGACAGGGAGGCACCGGGGAGCTGTTTTTT CASSLGQGGTGELFF
once . TRBJ1-5 TRBV7-9 15 TGTGCCAGCAGCCCAGGCGGCGGTAGCAATCAGCCCCAGCATTTT CASSPGGGSNQPQHF
many . TRBJ2-5 TRBV7-6 14 TGTGCCAGCAGCTTAGGCGCTAGCGAAGAGACCCAGTACTTC CASSLGASEETQYF
. TRBD1 TRBJ2-5 TRBV28 14 TGTGCCAGCAGTGCGACAGGGGAAGAAGAGACCCAGTACTTC CASSATGEEETQYF